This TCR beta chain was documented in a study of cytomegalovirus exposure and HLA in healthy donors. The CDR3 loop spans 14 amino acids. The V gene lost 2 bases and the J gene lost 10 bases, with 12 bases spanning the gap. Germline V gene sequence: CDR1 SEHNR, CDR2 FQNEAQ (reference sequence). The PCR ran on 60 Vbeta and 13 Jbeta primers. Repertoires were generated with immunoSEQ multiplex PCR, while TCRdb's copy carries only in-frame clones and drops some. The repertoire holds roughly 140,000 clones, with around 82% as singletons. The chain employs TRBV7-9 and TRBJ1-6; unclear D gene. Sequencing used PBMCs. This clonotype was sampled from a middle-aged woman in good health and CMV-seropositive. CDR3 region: CASSLRGSRSPLHF. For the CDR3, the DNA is TGTGCCAGCAGCTTACGGGGTAGTAGGTCACCCCTCCACTTT.